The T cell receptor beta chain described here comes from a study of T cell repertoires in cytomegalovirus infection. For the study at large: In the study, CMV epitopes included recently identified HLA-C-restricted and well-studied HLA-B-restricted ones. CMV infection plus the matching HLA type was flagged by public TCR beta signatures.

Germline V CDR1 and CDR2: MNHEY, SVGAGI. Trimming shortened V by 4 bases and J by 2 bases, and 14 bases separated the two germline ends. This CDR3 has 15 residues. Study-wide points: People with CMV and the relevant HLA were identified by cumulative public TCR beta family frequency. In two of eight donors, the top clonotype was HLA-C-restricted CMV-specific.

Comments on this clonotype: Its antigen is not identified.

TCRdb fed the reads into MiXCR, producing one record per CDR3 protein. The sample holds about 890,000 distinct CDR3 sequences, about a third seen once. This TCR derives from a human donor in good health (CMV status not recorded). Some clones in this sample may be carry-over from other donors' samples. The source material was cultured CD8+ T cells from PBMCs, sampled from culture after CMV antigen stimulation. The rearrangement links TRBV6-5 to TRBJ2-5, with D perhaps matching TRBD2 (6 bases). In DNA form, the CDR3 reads TGTGCCAGCAGTTCCTCACGACTAGGGCAAGAGACCCAGTACTTC. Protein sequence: CASSSSRLGQETQYF.